This T cell receptor (beta chain) was obtained from a study of Tregs in tolerant kidney transplant recipients. Repertoires were generated with immunoSEQ multiplex PCR, while TCRdb's copy carries only in-frame clones and drops some. The repertoire holds 120,000 or so clones, with about 90% as singletons. Findings of the study overall: Few patients were studied, so findings need validation in larger groups.

This clone has a handful of counts. Its antigen remains unknown. Specimen: CD4+ T cells from blood. The receptor was derived from a human donor in good health.

The CDR3 protein is CASNRGADFLTNEKLFF. The DNA for the CDR3 is TGTGCCAGTAACCGGGGGGCCGATTTCCTCACTAATGAAAAACTGTTTTTT. This chain links TRBV19 with TRBJ1-4; tentatively, D is TRBD1 (6 bases). The germline V gene has CDR1 LNHDA and CDR2 SQIVND (reference sequence). CDR3 length equals 17 residues. V was shortened by 7 bases and J by 2 bases, with 20 bases between the two germline ends.